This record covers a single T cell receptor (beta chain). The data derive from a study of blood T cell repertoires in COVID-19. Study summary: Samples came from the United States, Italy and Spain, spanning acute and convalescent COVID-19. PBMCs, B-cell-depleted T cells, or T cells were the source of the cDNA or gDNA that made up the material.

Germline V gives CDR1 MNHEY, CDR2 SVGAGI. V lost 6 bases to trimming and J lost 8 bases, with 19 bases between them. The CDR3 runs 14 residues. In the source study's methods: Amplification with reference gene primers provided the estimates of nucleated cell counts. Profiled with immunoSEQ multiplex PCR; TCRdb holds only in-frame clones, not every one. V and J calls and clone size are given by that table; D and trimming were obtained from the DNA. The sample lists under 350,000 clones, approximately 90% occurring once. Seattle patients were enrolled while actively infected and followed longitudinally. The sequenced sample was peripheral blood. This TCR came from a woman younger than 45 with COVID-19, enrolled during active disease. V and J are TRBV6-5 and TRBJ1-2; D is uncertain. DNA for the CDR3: TGTGCCAGCAGATCCCCAGGTCCGGGAAGGGGCTACACCTTC. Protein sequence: CASRSPGPGRGYTF.